The sequence of this TCR beta chain was determined in a study of T cell responses to AZD1222 COVID-19 vaccine. Germline values: CDR1 SNHLY, CDR2 FYNNEI. V lost 6 bases to trimming and J lost 7 bases, with 10 bases between them. CDR3 length: 12 amino acids. The table came from immunoSEQ multiplex PCR; TCRdb's copy has only in-frame clones and leaves some out. The sample records roughly 180,000 clones, 80% to 95% being singletons. The sequencing used peripheral blood, collected 28 days after the second AZD1222 dose. The TCR was taken from an adult who received the AZD1222 COVID-19 vaccine. This chain connects TRBV2 to TRBJ2-1; no clear D gene. This chain's CDR3 is CASRARLNEQFF. In DNA, the CDR3 is TGTGCCAGCAGGGCCCGTTTGAATGAGCAGTTCTTC.